A single sample gave rise to the 8 T cell receptor beta chains below, sequenced in a study of molecular identifiers for immune sequencing clone quantification. MiXCR, run by TCRdb on the PCR reads, gives a single entry per CDR3 protein. The data show 75,000 to 95,000 distinct CDR3 sequences, with approximately 23% seen just once and 0.6% to 0.95% held by the top ten. The material sequenced was naive CD8+ T cells from blood, with Jurkat cell RNA spiked in. The subset here: FACS-sorted CD8+CD4-CCR7+CD45RA+ naive T cells. Receptor source: a human donor in good health. Some libraries in this study had Jurkat cell RNA spiked in.

This clonotype was seen ten or more times. This chain uses TRBV7-6 with TRBJ2-1, with D hard to call. Deletions cut 0 bases from V and 6 bases from J, with 18 bases between. CDR3 length equals 17 residues. CDR1 is SGHVS and CDR2 is FNYEAQ in the germline V gene. This chain's CDR3 is CASSLASLKPSPNEQFF. In nucleotides, the CDR3 is TGTGCCAGCAGCTTAGCGTCCCTAAAACCAAGCCCCAATGAGCAGTTCTTC.

This clonotype was counted between two and nine times. A read error may account for a junction end that differs from germline. The J gene is TRBJ2-2, the V gene TRBV7-2; maybe TRBD1 (7 bases). The germline CDR1 and CDR2 sequences are SGHTA and FQGNSA. This CDR3 spans 14 amino acids. The CDR3 reads CASRRDSGSGGLFF. The DNA for the CDR3 is TGTGCCAGTCGGCGGGACAGCGGATCCGGGGGGCTGTTTTTT.

This chain links TRBV19 with TRBJ2-7; D is unresolved. Trimming took off 2 bases at V and 0 bases at J, with 5 bases between the two ends. Germline assignment: CDR1 LNHDA and CDR2 SQIVND (reference sequence). The CDR3 consists of 13 residues. The CDR3 protein is CASSISNSYEQYF. As DNA, the CDR3 is TGTGCCAGTAGTATATCCAACTCCTACGAGCAGTACTTC.

This rearrangement joins TRBV7-9 to TRBJ2-7; D is ambiguous. V was cut by 6 bases and J by 6 bases, with 12 bases left in between. Germline values: CDR1 SEHNR, CDR2 FQNEAQ (reference sequence). The CDR3 loop spans 12 amino acids. This CDR3 is CASSALASEQYF. For the CDR3, the DNA is TGTGCCAGCAGTGCCTTGGCGTCCGAGCAGTACTTC.

In its sample, this clonotype was seen many times. CDR3 protein: CASSGQGNFPNLNTEAFF. CDR3 bases: TGTGCCAGCAGTGGACAGGGTAACTTCCCCAATCTGAACACTGAAGCTTTCTTT. The chain recombines TRBV9 with TRBJ1-1; TRBD1 matches 8 bases. The CDR3 has 18 amino acids. The V gene end was trimmed by 5 bases and the J gene end by 0 bases; junction bases not matched to a gene: 15. Germline assignment: CDR1 SGDLS and CDR2 YYNGEE.

This clonotype was observed a handful of times. This sequence joins TRBV5-6 and TRBJ2-7, with D perhaps matching TRBD1 (6 bases). Germline V gene sequence: CDR1 SGHDT, CDR2 YYEEEE. The CDR3 consists of 14 residues. The V end lost 5 bases, the J end lost 0 bases, and 12 bases lay between the germline ends. The CDR3 region has the DNA TGTGCCAGCAGAGAACGGACAGCCTCCTACGAGCAGTACTTC. Translation: CASRERTASYEQYF. Together with reference TRBV5-6 and TRBJ2-7, the CDR3 gives the full variable domain: DAGVTQSPTHLIKTRGQQVTLRCSPKSGHDTVSWYQQALGQGPQFIFQYYEEEERQRGNFPDRFSGHQFPNYSSELNVNALLLGDSALYLCASRERTASYEQYFGPGTRLTVT.

At least ten counts were recorded for this clonotype. The V gene is TRBV28, the J gene TRBJ2-7; the match to TRBD2 covers 8 bases. The CDR3 loop spans 14 amino acids. The germline V gene encodes CDR1 MDHEN and CDR2 SYDVKM. V shed 2 bases, J shed 2 bases, and the junction held 2 bases outside the gene matches. The chain's CDR3 is CASSLPGGAYEQYF. The CDR3, as DNA: TGTGCCAGCAGTTTACCGGGGGGGGCCTACGAGCAGTACTTC.

A remark on this clonotype: Just one base apart from a much larger clone, this may be a read error. The chain uses TRBV6-2 or TRBV6-3 and TRBJ2-7; D remains unclear. Looked up from germline, CDR1 is MNHEY and CDR2 is SVGEGT. V lost 2 bases to trimming and J lost 6 bases, with 20 bases between them. This CDR3 is 16 amino acids long. The CDR3 nucleotides read TGTGCCAGCAGTTACCCTACCCAGCCGCCATGGTCCGAGCAGTACTTC. Translating it yields CASSYPTQPPWSEQYF.